One sample yielded the 9 T cell receptor beta chains listed below, sequenced in a study of CD8+ T cells in alopecia areata. The treatment here: oral pan-JAK inhibitor, 5-10 mg twice daily. Reverse transcription of extracted RNA yielded cDNA, which provided the sequencing template. The assay was immunoSEQ multiplex PCR, and TCRdb's table has in-frame clones only and misses some. The data contain hundreds of thousands of clones, roughly 60% of them singletons. The input for sequencing was CD4+ T cells sorted from blood, taken at week 24, from a patient treated with tofacitinib. These receptors were collected from a human donor with alopecia areata.

The genes are TRBV7-2 and TRBJ2-3; a possible D gene is TRBD2 (6 bases). V was shortened by 1 base and J by 3 bases, with 17 bases between the two germline ends. Germline CDR1 and CDR2: SGHTA and FQGNSA. The CDR3 is made up of 17 amino acids. The CDR3 DNA reads as TGTGCCAGCAGCTTAGGCCCCCGGGGGTCCGGTACAGATACGCAGTATTTT. Translated: CASSLGPRGSGTDTQYF.

This clone was recorded only once. This chain joins TRBV15 and TRBJ2-1, with a weak D call TRBD2 (5 bases). The CDR3 contains 12 residues. Germline lookup yields CDR1 LNHNV and CDR2 YYDKDF (reference sequence). V was clipped by 4 bases and J by 9 bases, with 10 bases between them. The CDR3 DNA reads TGTGCCACCAGCATACACAGCGGTGAGCAGTTCTTC. Its protein is CATSIHSGEQFF. The variable domain in full, completed from reference TRBV15 and TRBJ2-1, reads DAMVIQNPRYQVTQFGKPVTLSCSQTLNHNVMYWYQQKSSQAPKLLFHYYDKDFNNEADTPDNFQSRRPNTSFCFLDIRSPGLGDTAMYLCATSIHSGEQFFGPGTRLTVL.

This chain links TRBV5-1 with TRBJ1-1; no reliable D call. The CDR3 is made up of 14 amino acids. V lost 4 bases and J lost 5, with 15 bases in between. CDR1 and CDR2 (germline): SGHRS, YFSETQ. The CDR3 region has the DNA TGCGCCAGCAGCCTGGGGATAGCCGCGACTGAAGCTTTCTTT. Its translation: CASSLGIAATEAFF. The whole variable domain, filled in from reference TRBV5-1 and TRBJ1-1, reads KAGVTQTPRYLIKTRGQQVTLSCSPISGHRSVSWYQQTPGQGLQFLFEYFSETQRNKGNFPGRFSGRQFSNSRSEMNVSTLELGDSALYLCASSLGIAATEAFFGQGTRLTVV.

CDR3 sequence: CSVEGQYF. The CDR3 DNA reads TGCAGCGTTGAAGGCCAGTACTTC. The rearrangement uses TRBV29-1 and TRBJ2-5; D is uncertain. V was cut by 1 base and J by 10 bases, with 1 base left in between. This CDR3 is 8 amino acids long. The germline CDR1 and CDR2 sequences are SQVTM and ANQGSEA.

This rearrangement joins TRBV25-1 to TRBJ1-4, with D perhaps matching TRBD1 (5 bases). Trimming shortened V by 5 bases and J by 6 bases, and 19 bases separated the two germline ends. There are 16 residues in the CDR3. Per the germline V gene, CDR1 is MGHDK and CDR2 is SYGVNS. CDR3 in amino acids: CASSILGGVGDEKLFF. CDR3 DNA sequence: TGTGCCAGCAGTATATTGGGAGGGGTTGGAGATGAAAAACTGTTTTTT.

V is TRBV5-4 and J is TRBJ2-7; tentative D call: TRBD2 (5 bases). Deletions cut 0 bases from V and 2 bases from J, with 12 bases between. This CDR3 is built from 15 residues. CDR1 SGHNT and CDR2 YYREEE come from the germline V gene (reference sequence). The CDR3 DNA is TGTGCCAGCAGCTTGGGATCAGGCGGGCCCTACGAGCAGTACTTC. Translation: CASSLGSGGPYEQYF.

This clone turned up a few times. The V and J genes are TRBV4-2 and TRBJ1-1, with 11 bases matching TRBD1. From germline, CDR1 is LGHNA and CDR2 YNFKEQ. Trimming cost V 4 bases and J 3 bases; bases outside gene matches: 1. The CDR3 contains 14 residues. The DNA of the CDR3 is TGTGCCAGCAGCCGGACAGGGGGCGACACTGAAGCTTTCTTT. Translated, it gives CASSRTGGDTEAFF.

The rearrangement links TRBV13 to TRBJ2-1; 9 nucleotides line up with TRBD1. CDR3 length: 15 amino acids. After removal of 5 bases from V and 2 bases from J, the junction contained 4 bases not matched to a gene. The germline CDR1 and CDR2 sequences are PRHDT and FYEKMQ (reference sequence). CDR3 DNA: TGTGCCAGCAGCATCGGACAGGGGACCTACAATGAGCAGTTCTTC. It yields the protein CASSIGQGTYNEQFF.

CDR3 protein: CAWAPSGGPHTQYF. CDR3 nucleotide sequence: TGTGCCTGGGCTCCTAGCGGGGGACCCCATACGCAGTATTTT. V and J are TRBV30 and TRBJ2-3; 10 positions agree with TRBD2. The V gene end was trimmed by 5 bases and the J gene end by 7 bases; junction bases not matched to a gene: 9. The CDR3 sequence is 14 residues long. CDR1 GTSNPN and CDR2 SVGIG come from the germline V gene (reference sequence).